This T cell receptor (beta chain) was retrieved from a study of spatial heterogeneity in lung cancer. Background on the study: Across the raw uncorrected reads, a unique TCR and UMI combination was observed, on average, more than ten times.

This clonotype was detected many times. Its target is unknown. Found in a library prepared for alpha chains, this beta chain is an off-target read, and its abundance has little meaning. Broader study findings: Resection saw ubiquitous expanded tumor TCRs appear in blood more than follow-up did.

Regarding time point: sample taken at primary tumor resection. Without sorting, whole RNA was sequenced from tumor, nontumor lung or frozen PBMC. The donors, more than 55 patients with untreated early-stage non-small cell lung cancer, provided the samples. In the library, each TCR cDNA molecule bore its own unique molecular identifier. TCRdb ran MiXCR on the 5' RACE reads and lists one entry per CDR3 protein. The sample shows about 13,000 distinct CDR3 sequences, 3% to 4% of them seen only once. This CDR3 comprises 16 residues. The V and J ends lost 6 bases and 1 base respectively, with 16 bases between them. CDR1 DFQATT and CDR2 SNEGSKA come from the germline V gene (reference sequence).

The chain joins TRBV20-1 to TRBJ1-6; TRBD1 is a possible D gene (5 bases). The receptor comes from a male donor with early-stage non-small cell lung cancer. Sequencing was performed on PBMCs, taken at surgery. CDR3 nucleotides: TGCAGTGCAACCGGGACGGCAGAATCCTATAATTCACCCCTCCACTTT. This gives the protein CSATGTAESYNSPLHF.